Below are 21 T cell receptor beta chains sequenced from a single sample in a study of blood T cell repertoires in COVID-19. The repertoire was sequenced with immunoSEQ multiplex PCR; TCRdb's copy has only in-frame clones and lacks some. The sample holds 150,000 to 180,000 clones, roughly four fifths seen once. Sequenced input: peripheral blood. All receptors derive from a woman aged 55-70 years with acute or convalescent COVID-19.

The chain employs TRBV9 and TRBJ1-1, with D unresolved. Germline assignment: CDR1 SGDLS and CDR2 YYNGEE. This CDR3 is 15 amino acids long. Trimming pared 0 bases from V and 0 bases from J, leaving 9 bases between. The CDR3: CASSVAPGVNTEAFF. Here the CDR3 DNA reads TGTGCCAGCAGCGTAGCACCGGGAGTGAACACTGAAGCTTTCTTT.

This rearrangement joins TRBV18 to TRBJ1-1, with D possibly matching TRBD1 (6 bases). V was shortened by 1 base and J by 1 base, with 10 bases between the two germline ends. The CDR3 consists of 15 residues. The germline V gene encodes CDR1 KGHSH and CDR2 LQKENI. CDR3 sequence (DNA): TGTGCCAGCTCACCACGGGGAGGGGGGAACACTGAAGCTTTCTTT. This gives the protein CASSPRGGGNTEAFF.

The chain couples TRBV27 to TRBJ2-7; TRBD2 matches at 7 bases. Germline V gives CDR1 MNHEY, CDR2 SMNVEV (reference sequence). The CDR3 contains 14 residues. Trimming removed 6 bases from V and 7 bases from J; junction bases left unmatched: 12. CDR3 loop: CASRGLGTTKEQYV. CDR3 in DNA: TGTGCCAGCAGGGGGCTCGGGACTACAAAGGAGCAGTACGTC.

This clone has only one observation. This chain connects TRBV5-5 to TRBJ1-3; 9 positions agree with TRBD1. There are 15 residues in the CDR3. With V trimmed by 0 bases and J by 7 bases, 5 bases remained unmatched. The V gene's germline CDR1 is SGHKS and CDR2 YYEKEE (reference sequence). The CDR3: CASSLAGTGSNTIYF. CDR3 in DNA: TGTGCCAGCAGCTTGGCCGGGACAGGGAGTAACACCATATATTTT.

This clone was seen a handful of times. The chain couples TRBV6-5 to TRBJ1-2, with 8 bases fitting TRBD1. Germline V gives CDR1 MNHEY, CDR2 SVGAGI. The junction had 7 bases not matched to a gene; V was cut back by 8 bases and J by 2 bases. The CDR3 is made up of 14 amino acids. The CDR3 sequence: CASQGAEGNYGYTF. The CDR3, as DNA: TGTGCCAGCCAGGGGGCGGAGGGCAACTATGGCTACACCTTC.

In its sample, this clone was seen once. The same CDR3 is also encoded by other DNA sequences in this sample. The rearrangement joins TRBV29-1 to TRBJ1-1; 10 bases map to TRBD1. The CDR3 extends over 13 amino acids. With 6 bases clipped from V and 2 bases from J, the junction kept 3 bases outside the gene matches. CDR1 SQVTM and CDR2 ANQGSEA come from the germline V gene. Written as DNA, the CDR3 is TGCAGCGTCAGGACAGGGGGTAACACTGAAGCTTTCTTT. This codes for CSVRTGGNTEAFF.

V usage is TRBV13 and J usage is TRBJ2-5; 9 nucleotides match TRBD2. Per germline, CDR1 PRHDT and CDR2 FYEKMQ (reference sequence). The junction had 14 bases not matched to a gene; V was cut back by 2 bases and J by 7 bases. This CDR3 has 17 residues. The CDR3 here is CASSLRPSGGPHGTQYF. DNA for the CDR3: TGTGCCAGCAGCTTAAGGCCGAGCGGGGGGCCCCACGGGACCCAGTACTTC.

This clone was recorded a few times. The CDR3 sequence: CASSPSGTPTNYGYTF. The DNA for the CDR3 is TGTGCCAGCAGCCCGAGCGGGACTCCGACTAACTATGGCTACACCTTC. The chain combines TRBV9 with TRBJ1-2; D may be TRBD1 (5 bases). CDR3 size: 16 residues. V lost 4 bases to trimming and J lost 0 bases, with 16 bases between them. From germline, CDR1 is SGDLS and CDR2 YYNGEE.

This clone was observed once. Germline is not matched at one junction end, which may reflect a read error. The chain uses TRBV19 and TRBJ1-5, with D unclear. The CDR3 is 14 amino acids. Per germline, CDR1 LNHDA and CDR2 SQIVND (reference sequence). The CDR3 region has the DNA TGTGCCAGTCCCCCGGGCGGAGGCAATCAGCCCCATCATTTT. Residues: CASPPGGGNQPHHF.

This clone has more than one count but fewer than ten. The chain recombines TRBV6-2 or TRBV6-3 with TRBJ1-1; no clear D. Germline loops: CDR1 MNHEY, CDR2 SVGEGT. The ends were cut back, 6 bases at V and 3 bases at J, with 11 bases in the middle. The CDR3 sequence is 13 residues long. The DNA for the CDR3 is TGTGCCAGCAGCCCTATCTACGACACTGAAGCTTTCTTT. Amino acid sequence: CASSPIYDTEAFF.

This clone was counted a few times. The chain uses TRBV5-1 and TRBJ2-7, with D possibly matching TRBD2 (7 bases). CDR1 and CDR2 from the germline V gene are SGHRS and YFSETQ. The V end was cut by 4 bases, the J end by 4 bases, with 18 bases between. The CDR3 consists of 15 residues. The CDR3 nucleotides read TGCGCCAGCAGCCCCCAAGGGGGGGGCTTGTACGAGCAGTACTTC. Translation gives CASSPQGGGLYEQYF.

The rearrangement uses TRBV7-9 and TRBJ2-2; tentative D call: TRBD1 (6 bases). CDR3 length: 18 amino acids. Trimming took 1 base from V and 5 from J, leaving 20 bases between them. Germline V lookup: CDR1 SEHNR, CDR2 FQNEAQ (reference sequence). The CDR3 region is CASSLGAMGAERTGELFF. For the CDR3, the DNA is TGTGCCAGCAGCTTAGGGGCCATGGGGGCGGAAAGGACCGGGGAGCTGTTTTTT.

This chain links TRBV7-9 with TRBJ2-3; 10 bases map to TRBD1. The length of the CDR3 is 18 residues. Losses at the gene ends were 3 bases for V and 3 bases for J; bases not matched to a gene: 12. Looked up from germline, CDR1 is SEHNR and CDR2 is FQNEAQ (reference sequence). This chain's CDR3 is CASSFPKKDRGRTDTQYF. As DNA, the CDR3 is TGTGCCAGCAGCTTCCCTAAAAAGGACAGGGGGAGAACAGATACGCAGTATTTT. Looking up the rest from reference TRBV7-9 and TRBJ2-3 gives the full variable domain: DTGVSQNPRHKITKRGQNVTFRCDPISEHNRLYWYRQTLGQGPEFLTYFQNEAQLEKSRLLSDRFSAERPKGSFSTLEIQRTEQGDSAMYLCASSFPKKDRGRTDTQYFGPGTRLTVL.

This clone was recorded a few times. The chain carries TRBV2 and TRBJ1-6; D gene uncertain. Germline V gene data show CDR1 as SNHLY and CDR2 as FYNNEI. The CDR3 spans 15 residues. V was pared by 6 bases and J by 0 bases, with 9 bases between. The CDR3 sequence is CASRPGSSYNSPLHF. CDR3 in DNA: TGTGCCAGCAGGCCCGGTAGCTCCTATAATTCACCCCTCCACTTT.

This chain connects TRBV30 to TRBJ2-7, with TRBD1 as a possible D gene (6 bases). The CDR3 is 12 residues long. The V end was cut by 1 base, the J end by 9 bases, with 13 bases between. Looked up from germline, CDR1 is GTSNPN and CDR2 is SVGIG (reference sequence). The CDR3 sequence is CAWSGRQDGQYF. CDR3 DNA sequence: TGTGCCTGGAGTGGCCGACAGGATGGGCAGTACTTC. The full variable domain, its missing parts supplied by reference TRBV30 and TRBJ2-7, is SQTIHQWPATLVQPVGSPLSLECTVEGTSNPNLYWYRQAAGRGLQLLFYSVGIGQISSEVPQNLSASRPQDRQFILSSKKLLLSDSGFYLCAWSGRQDGQYFGPGTRLTVT.

This rearrangement joins TRBV12-3 or TRBV12-4 to TRBJ1-2; 9 bases agree with TRBD1. This CDR3 region has 12 residues. CDR3 bases: TGTGGAGCGGGGACAGGGAACTATGGCTACACCTTC. Amino acid sequence: CGAGTGNYGYTF.

V usage is TRBV11-3 and J usage is TRBJ2-1, with 8 bases that match TRBD2. The CDR3 is made up of 13 amino acids. V dropped 7 bases and J dropped 7; count of bases not matched to a gene: 6. The V gene's germline CDR1 is SGHNT and CDR2 YENEEA. CDR3 sequence (DNA): TGTGCCAGCACTCGGACGGGGGGGAATGAGCAGTTCTTC. Translation: CASTRTGGNEQFF.

The chain uses TRBV2 and TRBJ2-1, with 10 bases aligning to TRBD2. Germline V gene sequence: CDR1 SNHLY, CDR2 FYNNEI. The CDR3 consists of 15 residues. V shed 2 bases and J 7 bases; nucleotides not matched to a gene: 5. In nucleotides, the CDR3 is TGTGCCAGCAGTGAACAAGCGGGGGGGCATAATGAGCAGTTCTTC. This codes for CASSEQAGGHNEQFF.

This chain connects TRBV2 to TRBJ1-5, with 7 bases fitting TRBD1. The germline CDR1 and CDR2 sequences are SNHLY and FYNNEI. The CDR3 is made up of 15 amino acids. The V and J ends lost 5 bases and 3 bases, in that order; junction bases with no gene match: 7. The CDR3 nucleotides are TGTGCCAGCAGTAGACAGGGAATGAACAATCAGCCCCAGCATTTT. It codes for CASSRQGMNNQPQHF.

The rearrangement joins TRBV10-3 to TRBJ1-2; a weak D match, TRBD1 (5 bases). Germline-derived CDR1 and CDR2 are ENHRY and SYGVKD. Trimming removed 0 bases at V and 6 bases at J, with 11 bases between. The CDR3 is made up of 14 amino acids. The CDR3 DNA sequence: TGTGCCATCAGTGAGTCTGGGGGGTCTCATGGCTACACCTTC. Amino acids: CAISESGGSHGYTF.

This clone has more than one count but fewer than ten. The chain has TRBV29-1 and TRBJ1-1; D gene unclear. Trimming cost V 7 bases and J 2 bases, with 8 bases left between them. The CDR3 loop spans 11 amino acids. Germline assignment: CDR1 SQVTM and CDR2 ANQGSEA. The CDR3 DNA reads as TGCAGCGCGCCCATTAACACTGAAGCTTTCTTT. Protein: CSAPINTEAFF.